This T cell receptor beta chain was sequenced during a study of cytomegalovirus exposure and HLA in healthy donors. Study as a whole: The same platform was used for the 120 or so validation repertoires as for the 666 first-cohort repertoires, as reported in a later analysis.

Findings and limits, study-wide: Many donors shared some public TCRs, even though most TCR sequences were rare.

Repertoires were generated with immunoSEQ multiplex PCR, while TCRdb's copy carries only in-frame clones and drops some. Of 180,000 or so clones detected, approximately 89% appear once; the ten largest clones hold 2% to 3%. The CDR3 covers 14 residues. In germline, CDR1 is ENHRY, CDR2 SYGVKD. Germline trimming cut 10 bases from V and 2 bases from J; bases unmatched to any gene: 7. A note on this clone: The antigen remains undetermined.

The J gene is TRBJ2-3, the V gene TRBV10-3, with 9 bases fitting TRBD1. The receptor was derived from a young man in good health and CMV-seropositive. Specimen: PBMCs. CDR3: CATSGQGLTDTQYF. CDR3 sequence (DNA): TGTGCCACCTCGGGACAGGGCCTCACAGATACGCAGTATTTT.